Listed below are T cell receptor beta chains from one sample, sequenced in a study of T cell changes during pregnancy in multiple sclerosis. Profiling relied on immunoSEQ multiplex PCR, and the TCRdb table lists in-frame clones only, not all of them. The repertoire holds tens of thousands of clones, about 91% seen once, with approximately 0.97% in the top ten. The source was peripheral blood, collected before pregnancy. These receptors all stem from a female donor with multiple sclerosis, enrolled in a pregnancy study. Each CDR3 is given with its conserved first and last residue. A clone size is listed for some rows: how often the clone was seen (once, few, many), or a class if it is expanded.

clone_size v_call cdr3_aa
NA TRBV6-5 CASSHRGRDYGYTF
once TRBV6-5 CASSYSPGGVGNTIYF
NA TRBV27 CASSLAGEGDYEQYF
NA TRBV9 CASSFSSFSGNTIYF
NA TRBV4-1 CASSQAGKNIQYF
NA TRBV5-1 CASSQTGSGYNEQFF
NA TRBV19 CASSIDTGTGGFF
NA TRBV30 CAWSGDRGNTIYF
NA TRBV2 CASSDYRGTGELFF
NA TRBV7-7 CASSLVAGGQETQYF
NA TRBV27 CASSRGQYSNQPQHF
NA TRBV7-2 CASSQGNGDSYNSPLHF
NA TRBV9 CASSVTGGYLNEQFF
NA TRBV30 CAWSLTVPGNTIYF
NA TRBV4-2 CASSLRGLAGDLQETQYF
NA TRBV19 CASSIETSGRAGSFF
NA TRBV5-1 CASSFNRNTEAFF
NA TRBV5-4 CASSDQRERPTDTQYF
NA TRBV14 CASSQSGWNTEAFF
NA TRBV28 CASSLWGLAGKFIGETQYF
NA TRBV18 CASSPGANYGYTF
once TRBV23-1 CASSQGGDRGYEQYF
NA TRBV5-1 CASSILTGNTEAFF
NA TRBV9 CASSDPSVQGPNNEQFF
once TRBV19 CASSKSLGYTF
NA TRBV12-5 CASGLVQPTRGVMDQPQHF
few TRBV7-2 CASSLATGSYNEQFF
NA TRBV18 CASSRAGNFEQYF
NA TRBV7-7 CASSLGTGAGNTIYF
NA TRBV29-1 CSVDSGQHLSNEQFF
once TRBV7-8 CASRRGGPTEAFF
NA TRBV4-1 CASSQEGTAMGYGYTF
once TRBV19 CASQRTATEAFF
few TRBV5-1 CASSLETLGSEQFF
NA TRBV27 CASSLRRREISYNEQFF
NA TRBV2 CASRDTGTVDPDTQYF
NA TRBV14 CASSQGNSNQPQHF
once TRBV6-5 CASRPGASGNTIYF
NA TRBV28 CANGGSKTGTQYF
once TRBV5-1 CASSLQGHSDTQYF
NA TRBV27 CASSRGLNLNYEQYF
NA TRBV25-1 CASSERQVVGDTQYF
NA TRBV19 CASRSGLDNEQFF
few TRBV15 CATSRDTGEETEAFF
NA TRBV25-1 CASISSGLAEVSYNEQFF
NA TRBV5-3 CARSLNSRDYNEQFF
NA TRBV2 CASLRRGDSGELFF
NA TRBV19 CASSLPGTGGPNTEAFF
NA TRBV18 CASSPLAGLSYNEQFF
NA TRBV11-2 CATGQGAENEQFF
NA TRBV15 CATSRVPTEAFF
NA TRBV10-1 CASSEQAGGWNTEAFF